The following is a T cell receptor (beta chain) sequence with its context. The data belong to a study of blood T cell repertoires in COVID-19. On the study more broadly: The cDNA or gDNA used as material had been derived from T cells, B-cell-depleted T cells, or PBMCs.

TCRdb's copy holds only in-frame clones and misses some; the assay was immunoSEQ multiplex PCR. The sample yields 250,000 to 300,000 clones, about nine tenths seen once. Germline values: CDR1 KGHSH, CDR2 LQKENI. V shed 0 bases and J shed 8 bases, with 16 bases lying between them. The CDR3 sequence is 15 residues long. This receptor was taken from a woman aged 40-49 years with acute COVID-19. The chain recombines TRBV18 with TRBJ1-1; the D gene is possibly TRBD1 (5 bases). The sequencing input was PBMCs or T cells enriched from blood (not recorded which). DNA of the CDR3: TGTGCCAGCTCACCACCGAACAGCTGGGGGGAAGAAGCTTTCTTT. It translates to CASSPPNSWGEEAFF.